This paragraph reports one TCR beta chain. Looked up from germline, CDR1 is SGHTA and CDR2 is FQGTGA. With 2 bases clipped from V and 6 bases from J, the junction kept 6 bases outside the gene matches. This CDR3 is built from 17 residues. The sample is drawn from a study of blood T cell repertoires in COVID-19. Overall study: Italy, Spain and the United States were the sources of the convalescent and acute COVID-19 samples. The cDNA or gDNA used as material had been derived from T cells, B-cell-depleted T cells, or PBMCs.

Produced via immunoSEQ multiplex PCR; TCRdb's table is partial and in-frame only. The profile covers around 100,000 clones, with about 74% appearing a single time and 3.5% to 4% taken by the ten largest. The sample taken for sequencing was peripheral blood. J is TRBJ2-2 and V is TRBV7-3, with 13 bases that match TRBD2. The clonotype comes from a man between 65 and 79 years old with COVID-19, enrolled during active disease. Here the CDR3 DNA reads TGTGCCAGCAGCTTAGGACTAGCGGGAGTAGGTGCCGGGGAGCTGTTTTTT. It yields the protein CASSLGLAGVGAGELFF. Supplemented by reference TRBV7-3 and TRBJ2-2, the full variable domain reads GAGVSQTPSNKVTEKGKYVELRCDPISGHTALYWYRQSLGQGPEFLIYFQGTGAADDSGLPNDRFFAVRPEGSVSTLKIQRTERGDSAVYLCASSLGLAGVGAGELFFGEGSRLTVL.